The entry below gives a single T cell receptor beta chain sequence along with its context. This sample was taken from a study of blood T cell repertoires in COVID-19. The CDR3 runs 19 residues. The germline CDR1 and CDR2 sequences are SGHRS and YFSETQ. With 3 bases clipped from V and 0 bases from J, the junction kept 15 bases outside the gene matches. Authors' methods: For nucleated cells, counts were estimated from reference gene primer amplification. Clones were read by immunoSEQ multiplex PCR, and TCRdb kept only the in-frame ones, dropping some. The V and J calls and clone size were taken over from that table, and D and trimming were inferred from the DNA. The sample records 150,000 to 200,000 clones, around four fifths being singletons.

The V gene is TRBV5-1, the J gene TRBJ2-1; 7 bases align to TRBD1. This TCR derives from a man in his 70s with acute or convalescent COVID-19. The sequenced sample consisted of peripheral blood. CDR3 region: CASSSEGAGLPRSYNEQFF. The CDR3 nucleotides are TGCGCCAGCAGCTCCGAGGGGGCCGGACTTCCCCGCTCCTACAATGAGCAGTTCTTC.